This T cell receptor (beta chain) originates from a study of OX40 agonist ivuxolimab in advanced cancers. Generated by immunoSEQ multiplex PCR, the TCRdb table keeps only in-frame clones and is missing some. The sample holds roughly 43,000 clones; about 89% are singletons and the top ten take around 11%. This CDR3 is 16 amino acids long. V shed 4 bases and J 4 bases; nucleotides not matched to a gene: 8. Germline-derived CDR1 and CDR2 are LGHNA and YSLEER. The rearrangement links TRBV4-3 to TRBJ2-3; 10 bases line up with TRBD2. This clonotype originated in an adult with an advanced solid tumor such as melanoma, head and neck, liver or kidney cancer. The sample in question was CD4+ or CD8+ T cells sorted from blood, obtained in a trial of the OX40 agonist ivuxolimab. DNA of the CDR3: TGCGCCAGCAGCCCCACGTTTAGCGGGGGGCCAGATACGCAGTATTTT. Encoded protein: CASSPTFSGGPDTQYF.